This entry lists 19 T cell receptor beta chains sequenced from one sample in a study of cytomegalovirus exposure and HLA in healthy donors. Use of 60 Vbeta and 13 Jbeta primers characterized the PCR. This table comes from immunoSEQ multiplex PCR, and its TCRdb copy is limited to in-frame clones, with some not included. Its table lists 120,000 or so clones. Sequencing used PBMCs. The receptors here all came from a man younger than 35 in good health and CMV-seronegative.

The chain has TRBV11-1 and TRBJ1-1; 7 positions match TRBD1. Trimming cost V 6 bases and J 0 bases; bases outside gene matches: 10. Germline lookup yields CDR1 SGHAT and CDR2 FQDESV (reference sequence). There are 16 residues in the CDR3. DNA of the CDR3: TGTGCCAGCAGTTCCAGGGGCAGGGGGATGAACACTGAAGCTTTCTTT. Amino acids: CASSSRGRGMNTEAFF. The full variable domain, completed using reference TRBV11-1 and TRBJ1-1, is EAEVAQSPRYKITEKSQAVAFWCDPISGHATLYWYRQILGQGPELLVQFQDESVVDDSQLPKDRFSAERLKGVDSTLKIQPAELGDSAMYLCASSSRGRGMNTEAFFGQGTRLTVV.

The rearrangement uses TRBV19 and TRBJ1-5; D remains unclear. CDR1 LNHDA and CDR2 SQIVND come from the germline V gene (reference sequence). The CDR3 has 17 residues. The ends were cut back, 3 bases at V and 0 bases at J, with 15 bases in the middle. CDR3 sequence (DNA): TGTGCCAGTAGTATTCCCATGCTCGGAGATAGCAATCAGCCCCAGCATTTT. Protein product: CASSIPMLGDSNQPQHF.

This CDR3 is CASSFDRGGGYTF. CDR3 sequence (DNA): TGCGCCAGCAGCTTCGACCGGGGAGGTGGCTACACCTTC. The gene calls are TRBV5-1 and TRBJ1-2; no clear D. The V gene lost 2 bases and the J gene lost 7 bases, with 12 bases spanning the gap. The CDR3 is 13 amino acids. The germline CDR1 and CDR2 sequences are SGHRS and YFSETQ.

The chain is built from TRBV28 and TRBJ1-1; maybe TRBD1 (5 bases). CDR1 and CDR2 (germline): MDHEN, SYDVKM. V was trimmed by 7 bases and J by 3 bases, leaving 18 bases between them. The CDR3 spans 15 residues. This CDR3 reads CASKSGQTGYTEAFF. Here the CDR3 DNA reads TGTGCCAGCAAGTCAGGGCAGACCGGTTACACTGAAGCTTTCTTT.

Comments on this clone: This sample also contains other DNA sequences that code for the same CDR3. This rearrangement joins TRBV5-1 to TRBJ2-5, with unresolved D. V lost 3 bases to trimming and J lost 2 bases, with 2 bases between them. The V gene's germline CDR1 is SGHRS and CDR2 YFSETQ. The CDR3 extends over 11 amino acids. The CDR3 here is CASSSQETQYF. CDR3 bases: TGCGCCAGCAGCTCTCAAGAGACCCAGTACTTC.

The chain has TRBV5-1 and TRBJ2-1; 9 positions match TRBD2. After removal of 8 bases from V and 0 bases from J, the junction contained 12 bases not matched to a gene. Germline V gene lookup returns CDR1 SGHRS and CDR2 YFSETQ. The CDR3 runs to 17 residues. DNA for the CDR3: TGCGCCAGTTCCTATAGCGGGAGCCCGAGCTCCTACAATGAGCAGTTCTTC. Translated, it gives CASSYSGSPSSYNEQFF. Together with reference TRBV5-1 and TRBJ2-1, the CDR3 gives the full variable domain: KAGVTQTPRYLIKTRGQQVTLSCSPISGHRSVSWYQQTPGQGLQFLFEYFSETQRNKGNFPGRFSGRQFSNSRSEMNVSTLELGDSALYLCASSYSGSPSSYNEQFFGPGTRLTVL.

The chain has TRBV13 and TRBJ2-1; 7 nucleotides align to TRBD2. The V gene's germline CDR1 is PRHDT and CDR2 FYEKMQ (reference sequence). There are 15 residues in the CDR3. The V segment lost 6 bases and the J segment 3 bases; nucleotides outside the gene matches: 8. This chain's CDR3 is CASSSWRELYNEQFF. The CDR3 nucleotides read TGTGCCAGCAGTTCCTGGCGGGAGCTCTACAATGAGCAGTTCTTC. Looking up the rest from reference TRBV13 and TRBJ2-1 gives the full variable domain: AAGVIQSPRHLIKEKRETATLKCYPIPRHDTVYWYQQGPGQDPQFLISFYEKMQSDKGSIPDRFSAQQFSDYHSELNMSSLELGDSALYFCASSSWRELYNEQFFGPGTRLTVL.

The V call is TRBV5-1, the J call TRBJ1-6; no reliable D call. V shed 0 bases and J shed 6 bases, with 7 bases lying between them. This CDR3 is built from 14 residues. Germline V gene data show CDR1 as SGHRS and CDR2 as YFSETQ. CDR3 bases: TGCGCCAGCAGCTTGGCCCCTTTTAATTCACCCCTCCACTTT. Amino acids: CASSLAPFNSPLHF.

The DNA for the CDR3 is TGTGCCATCAGTCCCTACGGGTCCGGCGGGTCCGACTACGAGCAGTACTTC. Residues: CAISPYGSGGSDYEQYF. The chain couples TRBV10-3 to TRBJ2-7, with a tentative D call TRBD2 (5 bases). This CDR3 spans 17 amino acids. V was shortened by 5 bases and J by 3 bases, with 23 bases between the two germline ends. In germline, CDR1 is ENHRY, CDR2 SYGVKD.

CDR3 loop: CAWRREIEQFF. The DNA of the CDR3 is TGTGCCTGGAGGCGAGAGATTGAGCAGTTCTTC. The gene calls are TRBV30 and TRBJ2-1, with unresolved D. The CDR3 contains 11 residues. V was clipped by 3 bases and J by 9 bases, with 9 bases between them. CDR1 and CDR2 (germline): GTSNPN, SVGIG (reference sequence).

V and J are TRBV28 and TRBJ1-1; 10 nucleotides agree with TRBD1. The CDR3 is 17 residues long. The ends lost 4 bases at V and 5 bases at J; junction bases unmatched: 13. Germline values: CDR1 MDHEN, CDR2 SYDVKM. The CDR3 DNA is TGTGCCAGCAGTTCACCTCGACAGGGGGCGAGGAGGACTGAAGCTTTCTTT. Its translation is CASSSPRQGARRTEAFF.

The chain couples TRBV27 to TRBJ1-4; D is possibly TRBD1 (6 bases). Trimming stripped 4 bases from V and 7 bases from J, with 13 bases between. The CDR3 is 14 amino acids. Germline V gives CDR1 MNHEY, CDR2 SMNVEV (reference sequence). The CDR3: CASSSITGSEKLFF. The CDR3 DNA follows: TGTGCCAGCAGTTCTATCACAGGGAGTGAAAAACTGTTTTTT.

The CDR3 nucleotides are TGCAGCGTTGAAGTTCGGCGGGTGGGACAGGGGTTCAGCTACACCTTC. It yields the protein CSVEVRRVGQGFSYTF. The chain links TRBV29-1 to TRBJ1-2, with 10 bases lining up with TRBD1. CDR1 is SQVTM and CDR2 is ANQGSEA in the germline V gene. The V and J ends lost 1 base and 9 bases, in that order; junction bases with no gene match: 14. The CDR3 has 16 residues.

This rearrangement joins TRBV2 to TRBJ1-5; maybe TRBD1 (5 bases). Germline V gives CDR1 SNHLY, CDR2 FYNNEI. The CDR3 is 15 amino acids. Trimming pared 2 bases from V and 7 bases from J, leaving 15 bases between. The CDR3 DNA reads TGTGCCAGCAGTGAATGGCGCGGGGAGGGGCAGCCCCAGCATTTT. Its translation: CASSEWRGEGQPQHF.

The chain recombines TRBV15 with TRBJ1-5; D is perhaps TRBD1 (6 bases). CDR1 and CDR2 (germline): LNHNV, YYDKDF (reference sequence). Deletions cut 1 base from V and 7 bases from J, with 20 bases between. The length of the CDR3 is 17 residues. The CDR3 loop reads CATSRGAGGGSGQPQHF. The CDR3 DNA sequence: TGTGCCACCAGCAGAGGGGCTGGGGGGGGCTCGGGGCAGCCCCAGCATTTT. Full variable domain (outside the CDR3, taken from reference TRBV15 and TRBJ1-5): DAMVIQNPRYQVTQFGKPVTLSCSQTLNHNVMYWYQQKSSQAPKLLFHYYDKDFNNEADTPDNFQSRRPNTSFCFLDIRSPGLGDTAMYLCATSRGAGGGSGQPQHFGDGTRLSIL.

The chain employs TRBV11-2 and TRBJ2-5; D is perhaps TRBD2 (5 bases). TRBJ2-7 matches the DNA end more closely, so the J call is doubtful. The CDR3 is made up of 13 amino acids. CDR1 is SGHAT and CDR2 is FQNNGV in the germline V gene. CDR3 in amino acids: CASSFGGAYEQYF. CDR3 bases: TGTGCCAGCAGCTTCGGAGGCGCGTACGAGCAGTACTTC.

Note on this clone: At one boundary the junction diverges from the germline segment, which might be a read error. The CDR3 sequence is CASSLWTSGSSEQYF. Here the CDR3 DNA reads TGTGCCAGCAGCTTGTGGACTAGCGGGTCCTCCGAGCAGTACTTC. This rearrangement joins TRBV11-2 to TRBJ2-7; 11 bases map to TRBD2. CDR3 length: 15 residues. Germline V gene sequence: CDR1 SGHAT, CDR2 FQNNGV.

The V call is TRBV6-6, the J call TRBJ2-2; a weak D match, TRBD2 (6 bases). Germline V gives CDR1 MNHNY, CDR2 SVGAGI (reference sequence). Trimming cost V 6 bases and J 0 bases, with 11 bases left between them. This CDR3 is built from 15 residues. The CDR3 is CASSLLAANTGELFF. The CDR3 bases are TGTGCCAGCAGCCTACTAGCTGCGAACACCGGGGAGCTGTTTTTT.

The CDR3 region has the DNA TGTGCCAGCAGCGCCTCCAGGGAAGAAGCTTTCTTT. The encoded protein is CASSASREEAFF. The V call is TRBV7-8, the J call TRBJ1-1, with D maybe TRBD1 (5 bases). CDR1 is SGHVS and CDR2 is FQNEAQ in the germline V gene. The V and J ends lost 5 bases and 8 bases respectively, with 12 bases between them. The CDR3 has 12 amino acids.